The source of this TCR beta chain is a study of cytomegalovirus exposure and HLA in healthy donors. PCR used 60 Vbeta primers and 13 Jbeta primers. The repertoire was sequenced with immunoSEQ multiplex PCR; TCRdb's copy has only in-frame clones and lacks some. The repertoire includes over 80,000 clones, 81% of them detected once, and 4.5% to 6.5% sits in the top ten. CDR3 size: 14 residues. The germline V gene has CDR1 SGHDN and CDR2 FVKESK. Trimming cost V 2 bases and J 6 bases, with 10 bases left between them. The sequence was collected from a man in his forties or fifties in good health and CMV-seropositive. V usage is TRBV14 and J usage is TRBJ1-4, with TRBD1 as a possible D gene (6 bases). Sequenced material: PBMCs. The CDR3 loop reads CASSQSGGHEKLFF. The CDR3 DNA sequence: TGTGCCAGCAGCCAATCGGGGGGCCATGAAAAACTGTTTTTT.